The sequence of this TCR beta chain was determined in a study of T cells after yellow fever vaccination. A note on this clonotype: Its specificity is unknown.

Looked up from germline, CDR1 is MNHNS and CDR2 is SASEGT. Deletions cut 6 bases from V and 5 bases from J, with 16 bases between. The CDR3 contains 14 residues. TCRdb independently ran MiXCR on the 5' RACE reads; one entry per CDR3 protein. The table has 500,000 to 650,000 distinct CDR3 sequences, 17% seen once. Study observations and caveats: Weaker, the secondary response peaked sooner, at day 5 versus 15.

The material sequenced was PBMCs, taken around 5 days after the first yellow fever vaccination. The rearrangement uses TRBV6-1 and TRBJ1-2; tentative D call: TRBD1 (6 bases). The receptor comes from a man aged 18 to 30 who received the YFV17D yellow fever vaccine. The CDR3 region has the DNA TGTGCCAGCAGGGCAGGGGTCGTGAGGTATGGCTACACCTTC. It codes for CASRAGVVRYGYTF.